This entry features one TCR beta chain sequence. The data were taken from a study of cytomegalovirus exposure and HLA in healthy donors. Looked up from germline, CDR1 is SEHNR and CDR2 is FQNEAQ (reference sequence). Trimming shortened V by 5 bases and J by 15 bases, and 14 bases separated the two germline ends. The length of the CDR3 is 11 residues. The PCR ran on 60 Vbeta and 13 Jbeta primers. Only in-frame clones appear in the TCRdb table, and some are missing; sequencing was by immunoSEQ multiplex PCR. The sample carries 150,000 to 200,000 clones, 82% recorded once. Material: PBMCs. The chain joins TRBV7-9 to TRBJ2-1; D possibly corresponds to TRBD1 (5 bases). The receptor was isolated from a girl aged 2-10 years in good health and CMV-seropositive. The CDR3 coding sequence is TGTGCCAGCAGCCCCGCCAGGGATCTGTTCTTC. Encoded protein: CASSPARDLFF.